This record looks at one T cell receptor (beta chain) sequence and its context. Its antigen remains unknown. The entry originates in a study of a mutant IDH1 vaccine in newly diagnosed glioma. Study as a whole: Treated individuals were about 60% male and approximately 38% female, averaging roughly 39 years of age. Before enrollment, the patients had been treated with radiotherapy alone, temozolomide alone, or both together. Most of them had received both.

This CDR3 comprises 14 residues. CDR1 is SGHTA, CDR2 FQGNSA, per germline. V shed 5 bases, J shed 5 bases, and the junction held 8 bases outside the gene matches. Time point reported: week 35, safety follow-up. The vaccine gave 300 ug of a 20-mer mutant IDH1 peptide subcutaneously per dose. Administration of eight vaccinations to patients took place in weeks 1, 3, 5, 7, 11, 15, 19, 23. In every donor, the tumor was a new WHO grade 3 or 4 IDH1-mutant, ATRX-lost astrocytoma. Sequencing used immunoSEQ multiplex PCR; TCRdb keeps in-frame clones, though not all of them. The sample records about 68,000 clones, roughly 80% being singletons.

The specimen was PBMCs, collected from a glioma patient whose treatment included an IDH1 peptide vaccine. This clonotype originated in a man aged 18 to 30 with glioma. V and J are TRBV7-2 and TRBJ2-5; 7 bases fit TRBD2. The CDR3, as DNA: TGTGCCAGCAGCCGAGGAGGACTAGGCGAGACCCAGTACTTC. Its protein product is CASSRGGLGETQYF.